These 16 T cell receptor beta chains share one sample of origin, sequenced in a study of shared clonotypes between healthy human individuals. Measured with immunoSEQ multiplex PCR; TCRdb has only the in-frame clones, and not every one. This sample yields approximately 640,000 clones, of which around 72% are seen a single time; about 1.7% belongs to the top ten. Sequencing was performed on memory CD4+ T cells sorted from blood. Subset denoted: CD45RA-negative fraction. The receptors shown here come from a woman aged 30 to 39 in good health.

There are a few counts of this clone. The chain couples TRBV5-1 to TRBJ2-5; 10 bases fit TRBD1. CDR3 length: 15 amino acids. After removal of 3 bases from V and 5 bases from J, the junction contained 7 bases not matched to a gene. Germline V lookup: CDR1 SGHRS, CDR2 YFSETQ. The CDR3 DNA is TGCGCCAGCAGCTCCGGACAGGGGGGTTTGGAGACCCAGTACTTC. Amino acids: CASSSGQGGLETQYF. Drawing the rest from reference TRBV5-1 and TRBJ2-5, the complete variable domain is KAGVTQTPRYLIKTRGQQVTLSCSPISGHRSVSWYQQTPGQGLQFLFEYFSETQRNKGNFPGRFSGRQFSNSRSEMNVSTLELGDSALYLCASSSGQGGLETQYFGPGTRLLVL.

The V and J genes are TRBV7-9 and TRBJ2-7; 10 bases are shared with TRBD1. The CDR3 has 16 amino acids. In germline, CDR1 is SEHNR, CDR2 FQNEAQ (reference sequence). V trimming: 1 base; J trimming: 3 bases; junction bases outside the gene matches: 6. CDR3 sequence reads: CASSLVGTGVYYEQYF. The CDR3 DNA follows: TGTGCCAGCAGCTTAGTTGGGACAGGGGTATACTACGAGCAGTACTTC.

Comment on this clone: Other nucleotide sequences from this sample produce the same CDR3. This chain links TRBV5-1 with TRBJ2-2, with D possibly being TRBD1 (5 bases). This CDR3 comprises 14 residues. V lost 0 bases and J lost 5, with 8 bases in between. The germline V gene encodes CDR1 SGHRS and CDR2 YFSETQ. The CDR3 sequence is CASSLAGSTGELFF. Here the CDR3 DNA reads TGCGCCAGCAGCTTGGCAGGGTCTACCGGGGAGCTGTTTTTT. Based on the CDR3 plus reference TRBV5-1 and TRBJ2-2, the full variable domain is KAGVTQTPRYLIKTRGQQVTLSCSPISGHRSVSWYQQTPGQGLQFLFEYFSETQRNKGNFPGRFSGRQFSNSRSEMNVSTLELGDSALYLCASSLAGSTGELFFGEGSRLTVL.

The CDR3 region is CASSEVIYTDTQYF. DNA for the CDR3: TGTGCCAGCAGTGAGGTGATTTACACAGATACGCAGTATTTT. The rearrangement uses TRBV2 and TRBJ2-3; D remains ambiguous. The CDR3 contains 14 residues. V was cut by 3 bases and J by 2 bases, with 9 bases left in between. Germline CDR1 and CDR2: SNHLY and FYNNEI.

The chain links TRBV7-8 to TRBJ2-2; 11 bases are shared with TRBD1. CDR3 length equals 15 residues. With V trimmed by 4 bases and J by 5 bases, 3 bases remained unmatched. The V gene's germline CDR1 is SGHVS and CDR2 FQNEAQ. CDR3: CASSWGQGDTGELFF. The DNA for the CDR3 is TGTGCCAGCAGCTGGGGACAGGGGGATACCGGGGAGCTGTTTTTT.

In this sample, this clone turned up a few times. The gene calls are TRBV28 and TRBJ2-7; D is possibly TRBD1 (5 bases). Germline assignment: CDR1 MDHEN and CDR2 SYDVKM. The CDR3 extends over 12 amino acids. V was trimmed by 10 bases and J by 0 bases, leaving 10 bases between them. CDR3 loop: CAIKGLSYEQYF. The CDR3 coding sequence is TGTGCCATCAAGGGGCTCTCCTACGAGCAGTACTTC.

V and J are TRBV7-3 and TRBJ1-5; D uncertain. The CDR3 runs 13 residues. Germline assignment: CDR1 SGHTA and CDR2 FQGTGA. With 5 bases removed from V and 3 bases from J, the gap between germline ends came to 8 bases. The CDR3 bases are TGTGCCAGCAGCAAGGACGCCAATCAGCCCCAGCATTTT. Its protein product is CASSKDANQPQHF.

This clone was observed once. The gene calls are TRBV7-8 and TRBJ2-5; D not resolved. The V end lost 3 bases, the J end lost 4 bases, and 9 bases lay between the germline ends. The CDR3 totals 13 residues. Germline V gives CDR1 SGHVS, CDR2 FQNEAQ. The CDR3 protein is CASSFVERETQYF. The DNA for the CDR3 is TGTGCCAGCAGCTTTGTTGAACGAGAGACCCAGTACTTC.

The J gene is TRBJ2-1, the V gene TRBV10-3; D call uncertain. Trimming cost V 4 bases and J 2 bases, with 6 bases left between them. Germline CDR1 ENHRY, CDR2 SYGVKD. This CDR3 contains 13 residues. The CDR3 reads CAISADTYNEQFF. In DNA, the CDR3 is TGTGCCATCAGTGCCGATACCTACAATGAGCAGTTCTTC.

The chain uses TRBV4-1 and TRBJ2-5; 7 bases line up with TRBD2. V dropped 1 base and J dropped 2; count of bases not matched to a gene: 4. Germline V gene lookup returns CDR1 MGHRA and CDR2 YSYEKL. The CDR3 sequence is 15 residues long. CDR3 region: CASSQVGREQETQYF. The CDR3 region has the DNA TGCGCCAGCAGCCAAGTGGGGAGGGAACAAGAGACCCAGTACTTC.

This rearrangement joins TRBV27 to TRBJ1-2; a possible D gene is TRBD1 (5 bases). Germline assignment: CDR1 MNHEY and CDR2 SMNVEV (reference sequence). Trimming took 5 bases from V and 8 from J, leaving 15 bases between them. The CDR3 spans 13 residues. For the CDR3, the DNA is TGTGCCAGCAGTCTCCGCGCGGGGGTCGGCTACACCTTC. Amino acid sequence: CASSLRAGVGYTF.

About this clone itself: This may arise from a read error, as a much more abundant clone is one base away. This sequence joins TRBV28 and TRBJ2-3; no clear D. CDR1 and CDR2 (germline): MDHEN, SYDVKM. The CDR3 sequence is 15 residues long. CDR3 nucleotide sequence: TGTGCCAGCAGTACTCGCAGAAGTAGCACAGATATGCAGTATTTT. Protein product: CASSTRRSSTDMQYF.

DNA for the CDR3: TGTGCCAGCAGCTTAAGTACAGACTCCTCTGGAAACACCATATATTTT. This sequence encodes CASSLSTDSSGNTIYF. The chain has TRBV7-9 and TRBJ1-3, with unresolved D. The CDR3 has 16 amino acids. Trimming cost V 2 bases and J 0 bases, with 11 bases left between them. Germline V gene data show CDR1 as SEHNR and CDR2 as FQNEAQ (reference sequence).

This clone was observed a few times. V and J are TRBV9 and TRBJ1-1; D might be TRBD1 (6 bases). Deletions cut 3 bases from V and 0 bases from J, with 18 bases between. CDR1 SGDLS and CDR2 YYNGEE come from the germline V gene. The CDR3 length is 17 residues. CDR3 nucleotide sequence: TGTGCCAGCAGCGCTACCAGGGGCCCGGTGGTGAACACTGAAGCTTTCTTT. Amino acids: CASSATRGPVVNTEAFF.

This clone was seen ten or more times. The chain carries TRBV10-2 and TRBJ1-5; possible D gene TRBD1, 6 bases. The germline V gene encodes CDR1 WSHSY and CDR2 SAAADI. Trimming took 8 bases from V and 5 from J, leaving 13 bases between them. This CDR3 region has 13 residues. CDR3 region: CASGTGLDQPQHF. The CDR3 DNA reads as TGCGCCAGCGGCACAGGGTTAGATCAGCCCCAGCATTTT.

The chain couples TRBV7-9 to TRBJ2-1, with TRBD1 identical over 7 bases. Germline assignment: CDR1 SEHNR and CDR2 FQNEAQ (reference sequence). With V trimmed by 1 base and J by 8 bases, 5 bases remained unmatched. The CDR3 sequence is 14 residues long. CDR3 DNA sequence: TGTGCCAGCAGCTTAGATGGGACAGACGATGAGCAGTTCTTC. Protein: CASSLDGTDDEQFF.